Listed below are T cell receptor beta chains from one sample, sequenced in a study of PD-1 blockade in classical Hodgkin lymphoma. Sequencing was performed with immunoSEQ multiplex PCR; in TCRdb, only in-frame clones are kept and a portion is missing. The table includes about 86,000 clones, around 86% detected once. The input for sequencing was peripheral blood mononuclear cells (PBMCs), taken at baseline. The origin of the receptors is a human donor with classical Hodgkin lymphoma. CDR3s include the opening cysteine and the closing phenylalanine or tryptophan. The D gene is left open where the match is weak. Clone sizes are given selectively: once, few, many, or a class where the clone is expanded.

TRBJ1-1 | TRBV13 | . | . | TGTGCCAGCAGCTTGACCAGTCCCACTGAAGCTTTCTTT | CASSLTSPTEAFF
TRBJ1-1 | TRBV30 | . | . | TGTGCCTGGAATTTACCGGGACTGTCGGTTACTTTCTTT | CAWNLPGLSVTFF
TRBJ2-7 | TRBV6-1 | . | . | TGTGCCAGCTCCGACAGTCTCTCCTACGAGCAGTACTTC | CASSDSLSYEQYF
TRBJ2-7 | TRBV19 | . | . | TGTGCCAGTAGTATGGGGCAAATTTGGCAGGGATCCTACGAGCAGTACTTC | CASSMGQIWQGSYEQYF
TRBJ1-1 | TRBV18 | . | . | TGTGCCAGCTCACCAGTCCGGCAGAGGGGCTCGACTTCAATGAACACTGAAGCTTTCTTT | CASSPVRQRGSTSMNTEAFF
TRBJ1-1 | TRBV27 | . | TRBD1 | TGTGCCAGCAGTATGGGACAGCTCATGAACACTGAAGCTTTCTTT | CASSMGQLMNTEAFF
TRBJ2-7 | TRBV10-1 | . | TRBD1 | TGCGCCAGCAGTGAGTCTACAGGGGCACCGAGCTCCTACGAGCAGTACTTC | CASSESTGAPSSYEQYF
TRBJ1-2 | TRBV4-3 | . | TRBD1 | TGCGCCAGCAGCCTACTGACAGGGTCGGATTATGGCTACACCTTC | CASSLLTGSDYGYTF
TRBJ1-5 | TRBV6-1 | . | . | TGTGCCAGCAGTGAAAATCGTGGGGGGAAGCAGCCCCAGCATTTT | CASSENRGGKQPQHF
TRBJ2-1 | TRBV5-1 | . | . | TGCGCCAGCAGCCCGGTAGGGGGACGCTCCTACAATGAGCAGTTCTTC | CASSPVGGRSYNEQFF
TRBJ2-7 | TRBV7-2 | . | . | TGTGCCAGCACCGCAGGTGGCTACGAGCAGTACTTC | CASTAGGYEQYF
TRBJ2-5 | TRBV20-1 | once | . | TGCAGTGCTAGTCTAGAAGAGACCCAGTACTTC | CSASLEETQYF
TRBJ2-7 | TRBV4-1 | . | . | TGCGCCAGCAGCCAAGATGGACAATCCGCCTACGAGCAGTACTTC | CASSQDGQSAYEQYF
TRBJ2-7 | TRBV9 | . | . | TGTGCCAGCAGCACCCAGCTTGGAGAGCAGTACTTC | CASSTQLGEQYF
TRBJ2-3 | TRBV27 | . | TRBD1 | TGTGCCAGCACCTCTTCCGGGACAGGGGGAGGATATACGCAGTATTTT | CASTSSGTGGGYTQYF
TRBJ2-3 | TRBV7-2 | . | . | TGTGCCAGCAGCCTCACAGATACGCAGTATTTT | CASSLTDTQYF
TRBJ1-5 | TRBV18 | . | TRBD1 | TGTGCCAGCTCTCCACAGGGGCTCAATCAGCCCCAGCATTTT | CASSPQGLNQPQHF
TRBJ2-3 | TRBV7-2 | once | . | TGTGCCAGCAGCCTCCTAGGGGCAGATACGCAGTATTTT | CASSLLGADTQYF
TRBJ2-3 | TRBV7-2 | . | TRBD2 | TGTGCCAGCAGCTTAGCCCCTAGCGGGAGGTCCAAGAATACGCAGTATTTT | CASSLAPSGRSKNTQYF
TRBJ1-2 | TRBV18 | . | TRBD1 | TGTGCCAGCTCAGGAGCCGGGACAGGTGATGGCTACACCTTC | CASSGAGTGDGYTF